This TCR beta chain was profiled in a study of identical twins. Germline assignment: CDR1 MDHEN and CDR2 SYDVKM. J gave up 11 bases and V 5 bases, and 15 bases lay outside the gene matches. The CDR3 loop spans 15 amino acids. There are a few counts of this clonotype. The antigen is not known. Template switching, a step in the protocol, added a universal primer site, and cDNA carried unique molecular identifiers. TCRdb reprocessed the 5' RACE reads via MiXCR and lists one record per CDR3 protein. The sample yields about 210,000 distinct CDR3 sequences, roughly 9.4% seen once. The study, taken as a whole, reports: Excess low generation probability was seen in twin-shared out-of-frame alpha sequences. In monozygotic twins, models underestimated the sharing of out-of-frame TCR alpha.

All donors were healthy Caucasians. Sequencing was done on a sample of memory (CD45RO+) T cells sorted from blood. The gene calls are TRBV28 and TRBJ2-3, with TRBD2 matching 8 bases. The TCR comes from a young woman in good health. The CDR3 loop reads CASSPPLAGQRGQYF. The CDR3 DNA reads as TGTGCCAGCAGTCCCCCTCTAGCGGGTCAGCGGGGGCAGTATTTT.